One sample yielded the 22 T cell receptor beta chains listed below, sequenced in a study of blood T cell repertoires in COVID-19. Sequencing was performed with immunoSEQ multiplex PCR; in TCRdb, only in-frame clones are kept and a portion is missing. The sample records more than 350,000 clones, approximately 87% being singletons. The sequenced sample consisted of PBMCs or T cells enriched from blood (not recorded which). Receptor source: a woman aged 45 to 65 who had recovered from COVID-19.

The chain recombines TRBV2 with TRBJ1-6, with no clear D. Germline values: CDR1 SNHLY, CDR2 FYNNEI. V lost 5 bases and J lost 5, with 7 bases in between. There are 13 residues in the CDR3. CDR3 DNA sequence: TGTGCCAGCAGTTCGCAGGATAATTCACCCCTCCACTTT. Its translation is CASSSQDNSPLHF.

The CDR3 DNA reads TGCGCCAGCAGCCAAGAATTGAAGCGGGGGGGCCTGCTCTACGAGCAGTACTTC. Encoded protein: CASSQELKRGGLLYEQYF. V and J are TRBV4-3 and TRBJ2-7, with 10 bases identical to TRBD2. Trimming took 0 bases from V and 3 from J; bases not matched to a gene: 11. Germline CDR1 and CDR2: LGHNA and YSLEER. The CDR3 consists of 18 residues.

This chain connects TRBV28 to TRBJ1-3; weak D call: TRBD1 (5 bases). This CDR3 comprises 14 residues. Germline V gene lookup returns CDR1 MDHEN and CDR2 SYDVKM. V gave up 2 bases and J gave up 2 bases, with 7 bases separating them. CDR3 sequence (DNA): TGTGCCAGCAGTTTAGCGGGGGCTGGAAACACCATATATTTT. It encodes CASSLAGAGNTIYF. Variable domain in full (rest from reference TRBV28 and TRBJ1-3): DVKVTQSSRYLVKRTGEKVFLECVQDMDHENMFWYRQDPGLGLRLIYFSYDVKMKEKGDIPEGYSVSREKKERFSLILESASTNQTSMYLCASSLAGAGNTIYFGEGSWLTVV.

J is TRBJ2-2 and V is TRBV28; 11 bases match TRBD1. CDR1 is MDHEN, CDR2 SYDVKM, per germline. The CDR3 contains 14 residues. V gave up 5 bases and J gave up 7 bases; unmatched junction bases: 3. In nucleotides, the CDR3 is TGTGCCAGCAGTCGGACAGGGGGCTTCGGGGAGCTGTTTTTT. Its translation is CASSRTGGFGELFF.

The chain's CDR3 is CASSETGGSYEQYF. The CDR3 DNA follows: TGTGCCAGCAGTGAGACAGGGGGCTCCTACGAGCAGTACTTC. The chain has TRBV6-1 and TRBJ2-7; 9 positions agree with TRBD1. This CDR3 spans 14 amino acids. Germline-derived CDR1 and CDR2 are MNHNS and SASEGT. J gave up 0 bases and V 3 bases, and 0 bases lay outside the gene matches.

This rearrangement joins TRBV19 to TRBJ1-1; 9 bases line up with TRBD1. CDR3 length equals 16 residues. The germline V gene has CDR1 LNHDA and CDR2 SQIVND (reference sequence). V was clipped by 1 base and J by 5 bases; unmatched bases: 8. As DNA, the CDR3 is TGTGCCAGTAGTATAGGTAGGACAGGGGCGTCGACTGAAGCTTTCTTT. Its protein product is CASSIGRTGASTEAFF.

The chain recombines TRBV5-6 with TRBJ2-2; 8 bases agree with TRBD2. This CDR3 contains 16 residues. V dropped 1 base and J dropped 6; count of bases not matched to a gene: 8. Per the germline V gene, CDR1 is SGHDT and CDR2 is YYEEEE. The CDR3 coding sequence is TGTGCCAGCAGCTTGTTTAGTCTAGCGGGTGCCGGGGAGCTGTTTTTT. The encoded protein is CASSLFSLAGAGELFF. Combining the CDR3 with reference TRBV5-6 and TRBJ2-2 gives the whole variable domain DAGVTQSPTHLIKTRGQQVTLRCSPKSGHDTVSWYQQALGQGPQFIFQYYEEEERQRGNFPDRFSGHQFPNYSSELNVNALLLGDSALYLCASSLFSLAGAGELFFGEGSRLTVL.

The chain joins TRBV13 to TRBJ1-2; no definite D call. Trimming cost V 0 bases and J 7 bases, with 12 bases left between them. Germline assignment: CDR1 PRHDT and CDR2 FYEKMQ (reference sequence). The CDR3 consists of 14 residues. This CDR3 is CASSLGGFGGGYTF. Written as DNA, the CDR3 is TGTGCCAGCAGCTTAGGGGGTTTCGGAGGTGGCTACACCTTC. Based on the CDR3 plus reference TRBV13 and TRBJ1-2, the full variable domain is AAGVIQSPRHLIKEKRETATLKCYPIPRHDTVYWYQQGPGQDPQFLISFYEKMQSDKGSIPDRFSAQQFSDYHSELNMSSLELGDSALYFCASSLGGFGGGYTFGSGTRLTVV.

The chain has TRBV7-2 and TRBJ1-5, with D perhaps TRBD1 (5 bases). The CDR3 covers 15 residues. V gave up 5 bases and J gave up 0 bases, with 11 bases separating them. Germline V gives CDR1 SGHTA, CDR2 FQGNSA. This CDR3 is CASSPTAYSNQPQHF. The CDR3 nucleotides read TGTGCCAGCAGCCCGACAGCCTATAGCAATCAGCCCCAGCATTTT.

The chain joins TRBV4-1 to TRBJ1-1; D is uncertain. The V end lost 5 bases, the J end lost 0 bases, and 13 bases lay between the germline ends. CDR1 and CDR2 from the germline V gene are MGHRA and YSYEKL. CDR3 length equals 15 residues. The CDR3 loop reads CASSVNRFLNTEAFF. CDR3 nucleotide sequence: TGCGCCAGCAGCGTCAACAGATTTTTGAACACTGAAGCTTTCTTT.

CDR3 in amino acids: CASSPKRGGTEAFF. DNA for the CDR3: TGTGCCAGCTCACCTAAACGCGGGGGCACTGAAGCTTTCTTT. This chain connects TRBV18 to TRBJ1-1; D might be TRBD1 (5 bases). V was trimmed by 3 bases and J by 4 bases, leaving 12 bases between them. Looked up from germline, CDR1 is KGHSH and CDR2 is LQKENI. The CDR3 contains 14 residues.

V usage is TRBV9 and J usage is TRBJ2-5, with 10 bases lining up with TRBD2. Trimming at V came to 3 bases and at J to 1 base, leaving 6 bases not matched to a gene. This CDR3 is 16 amino acids long. The germline gives CDR1 SGDLS, CDR2 YYNGEE. The CDR3 region has the DNA TGTGCCAGCAGCGCCCGACTAGCGGGCACCCAAGAGACCCAGTACTTC. Its translation is CASSARLAGTQETQYF.

This sequence joins TRBV7-9 and TRBJ1-3; D remains unclear. CDR1 is SEHNR, CDR2 FQNEAQ, per germline (reference sequence). This CDR3 spans 15 amino acids. V shed 4 bases and J shed 0 bases, with 10 bases lying between them. The DNA of the CDR3 is TGTGCCAGCAGCTCTCAGGTCCTCTCTGGAAACACCATATATTTT. This translates into CASSSQVLSGNTIYF.

CDR3 sequence reads: CASSLTGYGNTIYF. The CDR3 DNA reads TGCGCCAGCAGCTTGACAGGGTACGGAAACACCATATATTTT. This chain joins TRBV5-1 and TRBJ1-3; TRBD1 is a possible D gene (6 bases). The CDR3 is 14 residues long. From germline, CDR1 is SGHRS and CDR2 YFSETQ. Deletions cut 1 base from V and 4 bases from J, with 9 bases between.

This chain connects TRBV19 to TRBJ2-3; TRBD1 matches at 7 bases. Germline values: CDR1 LNHDA, CDR2 SQIVND (reference sequence). CDR3 length: 15 amino acids. With V trimmed by 3 bases and J by 4 bases, 7 bases remained unmatched. CDR3 region: CASSISRGRADTQYF. Here the CDR3 DNA reads TGTGCCAGTAGTATCTCTAGGGGGCGGGCAGATACGCAGTATTTT.

This clone was found once. The chain links TRBV24-1 to TRBJ1-2; 7 nucleotides line up with TRBD1. V lost 3 bases and J lost 3; bases outside the gene matches: 6. CDR3 length: 15 amino acids. Germline CDR1 reads KGHDR; CDR2 reads SFDVKD. CDR3 amino acids: CATSDRETGYYGYTF. The CDR3 DNA is TGTGCCACCAGTGATCGAGAGACAGGGTACTATGGCTACACCTTC.

The CDR3 DNA reads TGTGCCAGCAGCTATGATTCGGGGTTAAATTCACCCCTCCACTTT. Its protein is CASSYDSGLNSPLHF. The chain links TRBV7-2 to TRBJ1-6; D is uncertain. The CDR3 length is 15 residues. V shed 4 bases and J shed 7 bases, with 14 bases lying between them. The V gene's germline CDR1 is SGHTA and CDR2 FQGNSA.

This clone has just one count. This rearrangement joins TRBV28 to TRBJ1-2; D remains ambiguous. Germline-derived CDR1 and CDR2 are MDHEN and SYDVKM. Trimming left V 3 bases short and J 3 bases short, with 8 bases between. The length of the CDR3 is 13 residues. The CDR3 region has the DNA TGTGCCAGCAGTTTGCGCGGCCACTATGGCTACACCTTC. This encodes CASSLRGHYGYTF.

The chain employs TRBV5-6 and TRBJ1-3; the D gene is possibly TRBD1 (5 bases). Germline V lookup: CDR1 SGHDT, CDR2 YYEEEE. The CDR3 loop spans 14 amino acids. V lost 2 bases to trimming and J lost 4 bases, with 10 bases between them. The CDR3 nucleotides read TGTGCCAGCAGCTTTCCAGGGCGAGGAAACACCATATATTTT. Protein product: CASSFPGRGNTIYF.

This chain connects TRBV5-8 to TRBJ1-2; 7 nucleotides align to TRBD1. With V trimmed by 0 bases and J by 9 bases, 5 bases remained unmatched. This CDR3 comprises 13 residues. Per the germline V gene, CDR1 is SGHTS and CDR2 is YDEGEE. In nucleotides, the CDR3 is TGTGCCAGCAGCTTGGTCGCGACAGGGAGCTACACCTTC. It codes for CASSLVATGSYTF.

The V call is TRBV10-3, the J call TRBJ2-6; 12 bases map to TRBD2. The V gene's germline CDR1 is ENHRY and CDR2 SYGVKD. The CDR3 sequence is 19 residues long. J lost 1 base, V lost 5 bases, and 9 bases had no gene match. The CDR3: CAISLDLAGGPSGANVLTF. The CDR3 DNA reads TGTGCCATCAGTCTCGACCTAGCGGGGGGGCCTTCTGGGGCCAACGTCCTGACTTTC.

This chain joins TRBV2 and TRBJ1-4; D is unclear. The V end was cut by 8 bases, the J end by 2 bases, with 12 bases between. The CDR3 loop spans 14 amino acids. CDR1 and CDR2 from the germline V gene are SNHLY and FYNNEI. In DNA form, the CDR3 reads TGTGCCAGCTCGAGGGCCGCGACTAATGAAAAACTGTTTTTT. Its translation: CASSRAATNEKLFF.